This T cell receptor beta chain originates from a study of blood T cells in healthy people across ages. In regard to this clonotype: As yet, its antigen is unknown.

The donors, aged roughly 6 to 90, were healthy Caucasians from Russia. RNA extraction gave at least 5.5 micrograms of total RNA per sample. CDR1 and CDR2 from the germline V gene are MDHEN and SYDVKM. V was clipped by 8 bases and J by 2 bases; unmatched bases: 13. The CDR3 is 16 amino acids. Alongside a J-beta primer mix, a sample-barcoded 5' primer served in a second PCR lasting roughly 6 to 11 cycles. TCRdb recomputed calls from the 5' RACE reads with MiXCR, one row per CDR3 protein. This repertoire shows 1.5 million to 2 million distinct CDR3 sequences, roughly a third found once; its top ten account for roughly 10%. Whole-study results and caveats: Versus aged donors, long-lived donors had higher diversity and more naive CD4+ cells.

This chain connects TRBV28 to TRBJ2-3, with 7 bases matching TRBD2. This receptor was obtained from a young woman in good health. Sequencing used blood. CDR3: CASGPAAAGNTDTQYF. The CDR3 region has the DNA TGTGCCAGCGGTCCTGCGGCAGCGGGAAACACAGATACGCAGTATTTT. Looking up the rest from reference TRBV28 and TRBJ2-3 gives the full variable domain: DVKVTQSSRYLVKRTGEKVFLECVQDMDHENMFWYRQDPGLGLRLIYFSYDVKMKEKGDIPEGYSVSREKKERFSLILESASTNQTSMYLCASGPAAAGNTDTQYFGPGTRLTVL.